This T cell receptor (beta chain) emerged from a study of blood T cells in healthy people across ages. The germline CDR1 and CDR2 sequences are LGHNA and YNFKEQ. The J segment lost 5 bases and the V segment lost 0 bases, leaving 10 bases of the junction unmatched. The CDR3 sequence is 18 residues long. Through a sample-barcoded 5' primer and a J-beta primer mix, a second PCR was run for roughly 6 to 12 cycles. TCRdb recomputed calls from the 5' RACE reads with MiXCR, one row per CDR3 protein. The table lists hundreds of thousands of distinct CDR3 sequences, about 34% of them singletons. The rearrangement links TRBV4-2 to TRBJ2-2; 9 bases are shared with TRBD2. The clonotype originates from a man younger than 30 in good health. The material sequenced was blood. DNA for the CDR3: TGTGCCAGCAGCCAAGATTGGGCGGGGGGGCTAAGGACCGGGGAGCTGTTTTTT. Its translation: CASSQDWAGGLRTGELFF.